The clone carrying this T cell receptor (beta chain) was observed a few times. Its matching antigen is unknown. Relative to the germline gene, one junction end is altered; a read error may explain this. Germline assignment: CDR1 KGHSH and CDR2 LQKENI. The length of the CDR3 is 18 residues. This record comes from a study of shared clonotypes between healthy human individuals. Whole-study context: Three plates each covered CD4 naive and memory; CD8 naive two, CD8 memory one.

Those who donated, Caucasian adults without exception, all lived in Nashville, Tennessee. The study's findings and limits: Specimens sampled were limited to blood, with tissue repertoires likely differing.

Clones were read by immunoSEQ multiplex PCR, and TCRdb kept only the in-frame ones, dropping some. This sample carries 600,000 to 800,000 clones, roughly 72% of them seen once, and the ten largest clones take under 2%. The clonotype was recovered from a woman aged 25 to 39 in good health. The sequenced material came from memory CD4+ T cells sorted from blood. The sample's subset: CD45RA-negative fraction. The chain joins TRBV18 to TRBJ2-7; possibly TRBD1 or TRBD2 for D (7 bases each). The CDR3 nucleotides are TGTGCCAGCTCACCCCAGGGGGGGGACGGGCCATTGGGGGACAGCGTCCTCTTC. Encoded protein: CASSPQGGDGPLGDSVLF. Using reference TRBV18 and TRBJ2-7 for the parts outside the CDR3, the full variable domain is NAGVMQNPRHLVRRRGQEARLRCSPMKGHSHVYWYRQLPEEGLKFMVYLQKENIIDESGMPKERFSAEFPKEGPSILRIQQVVRGDSAAYFCASSPQGGDGPLGDSVLFGPGTRLTVT.